The following is a T cell receptor (beta chain) sequence with its context. The sample comes from a study of shared clonotypes between healthy human individuals. Germline V gene lookup returns CDR1 MDHEN and CDR2 SYDVKM. The CDR3 covers 14 residues. Trimming took 3 bases from V and 8 from J, leaving 13 bases between them. Libraries were prepared by immunoSEQ multiplex PCR; TCRdb keeps only in-frame clonotypes and omits some of them. The data contain around 83,000 clones, about 61% of them singletons. This sequence joins TRBV28 and TRBJ1-4; D is uncertain. The receptor was isolated from a man between 25 and 39 years old in good health. The sequencing input was memory CD8+ T cells sorted from blood. The subset: CD45RO+ cells pooled with CCR7-negative TemRA cells. In DNA, the CDR3 is TGTGCCAGCAGTTTTCCGGGGATTGTAGAAAAACTGTTTTTT. Translated, it gives CASSFPGIVEKLFF.